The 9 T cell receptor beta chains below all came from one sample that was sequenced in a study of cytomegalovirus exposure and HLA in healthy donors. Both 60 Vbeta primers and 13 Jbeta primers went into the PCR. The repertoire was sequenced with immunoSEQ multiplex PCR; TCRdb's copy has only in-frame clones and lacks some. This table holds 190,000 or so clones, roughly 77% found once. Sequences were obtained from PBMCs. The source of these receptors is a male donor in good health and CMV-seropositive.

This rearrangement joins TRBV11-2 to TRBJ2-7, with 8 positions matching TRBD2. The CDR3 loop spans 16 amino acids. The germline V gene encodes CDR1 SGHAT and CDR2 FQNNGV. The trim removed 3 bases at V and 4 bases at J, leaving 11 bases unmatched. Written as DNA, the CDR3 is TGTGCCAGCAGCTTGGGGCTCGGGGGGGCCTGGTACGAGCAGTACTTC. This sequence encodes CASSLGLGGAWYEQYF.

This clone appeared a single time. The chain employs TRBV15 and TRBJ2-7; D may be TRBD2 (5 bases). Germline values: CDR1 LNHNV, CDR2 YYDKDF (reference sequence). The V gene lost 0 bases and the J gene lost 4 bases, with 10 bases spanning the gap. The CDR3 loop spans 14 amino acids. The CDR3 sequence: CATSRDRGRYEQYF. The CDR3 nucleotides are TGTGCCACCAGCAGAGATCGAGGGCGGTACGAGCAGTACTTC. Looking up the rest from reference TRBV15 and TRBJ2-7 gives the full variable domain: DAMVIQNPRYQVTQFGKPVTLSCSQTLNHNVMYWYQQKSSQAPKLLFHYYDKDFNNEADTPDNFQSRRPNTSFCFLDIRSPGLGDTAMYLCATSRDRGRYEQYFGPGTRLTVT.

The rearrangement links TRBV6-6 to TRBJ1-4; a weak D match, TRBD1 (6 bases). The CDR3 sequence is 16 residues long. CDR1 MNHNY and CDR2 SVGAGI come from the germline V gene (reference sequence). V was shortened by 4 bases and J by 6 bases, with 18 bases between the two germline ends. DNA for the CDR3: TGTGCCAGCAGTTCCTCGACAGGCGAGGGGGATGAAAAACTGTTTTTT. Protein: CASSSSTGEGDEKLFF.

This CDR3 reads CASSKGTGSSPLHF. The DNA of the CDR3 is TGTGCCAGCAGCAAAGGGACAGGGAGTTCACCCCTCCACTTT. J is TRBJ1-6 and V is TRBV7-3; 9 bases agree with TRBD1. The CDR3 is made up of 14 amino acids. The germline gives CDR1 SGHTA, CDR2 FQGTGA. Trimming cost V 5 bases and J 9 bases; bases outside gene matches: 5.

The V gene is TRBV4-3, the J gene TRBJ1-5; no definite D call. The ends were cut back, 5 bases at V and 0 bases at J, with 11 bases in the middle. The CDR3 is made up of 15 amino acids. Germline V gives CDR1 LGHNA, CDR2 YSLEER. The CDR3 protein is CASSSHSGSNQPQHF. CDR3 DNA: TGCGCCAGCAGCTCGCACAGCGGTAGCAATCAGCCCCAGCATTTT.

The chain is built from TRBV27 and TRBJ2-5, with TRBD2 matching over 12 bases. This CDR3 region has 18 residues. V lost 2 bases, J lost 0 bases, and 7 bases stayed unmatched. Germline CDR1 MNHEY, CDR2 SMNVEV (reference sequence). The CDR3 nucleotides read TGTGCCAGCAGTTTAAAACTAGCGGGGGGATCGTACCAAGAGACCCAGTACTTC. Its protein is CASSLKLAGGSYQETQYF.

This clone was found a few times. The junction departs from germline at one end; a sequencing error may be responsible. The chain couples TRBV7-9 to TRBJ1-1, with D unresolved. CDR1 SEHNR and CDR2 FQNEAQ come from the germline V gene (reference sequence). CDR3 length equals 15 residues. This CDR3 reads CSSSLPVLLNTEAFF. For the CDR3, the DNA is TGTTCCAGCAGCTTACCCGTCCTCCTGAACACTGAAGCTTTCTTT. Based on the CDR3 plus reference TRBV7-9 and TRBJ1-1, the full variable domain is DTGVSQNPRHKITKRGQNVTFRCDPISEHNRLYWYRQTLGQGPEFLTYFQNEAQLEKSRLLSDRFSAERPKGSFSTLEIQRTEQGDSAMYLCSSSLPVLLNTEAFFGQGTRLTVV.

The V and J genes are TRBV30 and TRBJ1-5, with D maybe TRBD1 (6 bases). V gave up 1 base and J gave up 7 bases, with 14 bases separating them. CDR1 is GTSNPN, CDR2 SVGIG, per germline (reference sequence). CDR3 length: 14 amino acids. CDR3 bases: TGTGCCTGGAGTGCGCAGGGGAATAGGCAGCCCCAGCATTTT. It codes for CAWSAQGNRQPQHF.

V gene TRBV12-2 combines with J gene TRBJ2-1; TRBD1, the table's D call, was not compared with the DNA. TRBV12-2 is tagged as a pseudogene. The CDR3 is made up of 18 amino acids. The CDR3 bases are TGTGCAAGTCGCTTAGCCCGCCCGGGCAGGGGCTCCTACAATGAGCAGTTCTTC. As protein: CASRLARPGRGSYNEQFF.